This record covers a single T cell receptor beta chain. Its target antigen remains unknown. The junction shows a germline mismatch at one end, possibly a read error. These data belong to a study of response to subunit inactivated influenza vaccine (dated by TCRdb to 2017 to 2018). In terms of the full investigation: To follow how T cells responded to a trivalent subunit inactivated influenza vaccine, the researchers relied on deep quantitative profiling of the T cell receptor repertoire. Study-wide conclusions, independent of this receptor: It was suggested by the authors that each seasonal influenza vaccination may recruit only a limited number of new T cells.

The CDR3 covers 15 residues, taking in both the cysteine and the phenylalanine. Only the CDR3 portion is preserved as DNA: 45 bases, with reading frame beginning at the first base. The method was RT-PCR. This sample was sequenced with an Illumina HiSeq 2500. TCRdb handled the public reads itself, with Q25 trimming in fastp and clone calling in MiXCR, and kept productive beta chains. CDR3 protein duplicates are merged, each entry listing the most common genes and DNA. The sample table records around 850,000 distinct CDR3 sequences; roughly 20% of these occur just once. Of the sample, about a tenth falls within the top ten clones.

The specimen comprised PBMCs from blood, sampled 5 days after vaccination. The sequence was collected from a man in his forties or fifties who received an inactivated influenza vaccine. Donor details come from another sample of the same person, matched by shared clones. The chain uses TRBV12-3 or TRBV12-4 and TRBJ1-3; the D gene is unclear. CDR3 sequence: CAGSLQLISGNTIYF. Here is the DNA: TGTGCCGGCAGTTTACAACTGATCTCTGGAAACACCATATATTTT.